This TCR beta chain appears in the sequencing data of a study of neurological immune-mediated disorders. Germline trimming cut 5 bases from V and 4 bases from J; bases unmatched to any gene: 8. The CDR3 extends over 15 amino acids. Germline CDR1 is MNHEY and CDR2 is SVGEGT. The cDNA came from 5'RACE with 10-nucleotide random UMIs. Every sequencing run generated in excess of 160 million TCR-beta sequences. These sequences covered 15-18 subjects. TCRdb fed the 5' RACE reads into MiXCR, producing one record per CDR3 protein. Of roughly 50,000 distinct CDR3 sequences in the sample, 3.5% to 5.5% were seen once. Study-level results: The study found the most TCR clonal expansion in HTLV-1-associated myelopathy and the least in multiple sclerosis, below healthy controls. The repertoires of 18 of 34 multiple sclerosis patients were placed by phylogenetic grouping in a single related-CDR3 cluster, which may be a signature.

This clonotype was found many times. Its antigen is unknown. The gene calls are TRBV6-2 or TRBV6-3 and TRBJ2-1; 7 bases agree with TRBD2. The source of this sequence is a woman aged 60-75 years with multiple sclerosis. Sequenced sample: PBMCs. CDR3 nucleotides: TGTGCCAGCAGTGCAACTAGCGAGGGATACAATGAGCAGTTCTTC. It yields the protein CASSATSEGYNEQFF.